The 5 T cell receptor beta chains below come from one sample, sequenced in a study of blood T cells in healthy people across ages. For the second PCR, which ran for roughly 6 to 11 cycles, a sample-barcoded 5' primer and a J-beta primer mix were used. TCRdb called the 5' RACE reads again in MiXCR, with one record for every CDR3 protein. The table has about 720,000 distinct CDR3 sequences, about 20% seen once. Sequenced material: blood. Receptors were obtained from a man aged 65-85 years in good health.

The V and J genes are TRBV29-1 and TRBJ2-3; perhaps TRBD2 as D (6 bases). Looked up from germline, CDR1 is SQVTM and CDR2 is ANQGSEA. V lost 7 bases and J lost 2, with 10 bases in between. The CDR3 covers 12 residues. Written as DNA, the CDR3 is TGCAGCGCGGGACTTCTCACAGATACGCAGTATTTT. Its translation is CSAGLLTDTQYF.

This clonotype was counted many times. An end of the junction does not agree with germline; a read error may underlie this. The V and J genes are TRBV5-1 and TRBJ2-3; a possible D gene is TRBD1 (6 bases). The CDR3 is 15 residues long. CDR1 SGHRS and CDR2 YFSETQ come from the germline V gene. CDR3 nucleotides: TGTGCCAGCAGCTTATCGAGGGGGTCGACAGATACGCAGTATTTT. This sequence encodes CASSLSRGSTDTQYF.

The table lists this clonotype with a count of one. This sequence joins TRBV4-1 and TRBJ2-5; D perhaps matches TRBD1 (6 bases). V lost 1 base and J 7 bases, leaving 13 bases between the germline ends. CDR1 and CDR2 (germline): MGHRA, YSYEKL. CDR3 size: 14 residues. CDR3 loop: CASSQVPRGSTQYF. As DNA, the CDR3 is TGCGCCAGCAGCCAAGTGCCCAGGGGATCGACCCAGTACTTC.

Only a few counts were recorded for this clonotype. This rearrangement joins TRBV5-1 to TRBJ2-5, with D possibly being TRBD1 or TRBD2 (6 bases each). The V end lost 0 bases, the J end lost 1 base, and 10 bases lay between the germline ends. The CDR3 extends over 15 amino acids. Germline values: CDR1 SGHRS, CDR2 YFSETQ. The CDR3 DNA is TGCGCCAGCAGCTTGGATGGAGGGGGCCAAGAGACCCAGTACTTC. Its translation is CASSLDGGGQETQYF. Together with reference TRBV5-1 and TRBJ2-5, the CDR3 gives the full variable domain: KAGVTQTPRYLIKTRGQQVTLSCSPISGHRSVSWYQQTPGQGLQFLFEYFSETQRNKGNFPGRFSGRQFSNSRSEMNVSTLELGDSALYLCASSLDGGGQETQYFGPGTRLLVL.

This sequence joins TRBV15 and TRBJ1-1; D is undetermined. Germline V gives CDR1 LNHNV, CDR2 YYDKDF (reference sequence). The CDR3 consists of 15 residues. V shed 4 bases and J shed 4 bases, with 16 bases lying between them. Here the CDR3 reads CATSKRIGVGTEAFF. In nucleotides, the CDR3 is TGTGCCACCAGCAAAAGGATTGGGGTGGGCACTGAAGCTTTCTTT.